This TCR beta chain appears in the sequencing data of a study of CD8+CD57+ T cells in acquired aplastic anemia. Study-level points and caveats: Under 35 was the count of CD8+ CDR3 sequences that patients shared with controls.

The germline V and J ends were trimmed by 7 bases and 8 bases, with 17 bases remaining between them. Germline V lookup: CDR1 ENHRY, CDR2 SYGVKD. This CDR3 has 13 amino acids. In patients chosen for sequencing, flow cytometry had shown CD8+CD57+ cell expansion. Receipt of therapy had not occurred in any patient by the time of blood sampling. It was genomic DNA that served as the template for profiling TCR beta VDJ and CDR3. A single record per CDR3 protein comes from TCRdb applying MiXCR to the reads. The table records just over 450,000 distinct CDR3 sequences, approximately 32% of them present only once. At least ten counts were recorded for this clonotype. Its matching antigen is unknown.

The TCR comes from a human donor with aplastic anemia. What was sequenced was sorted CD4+, CD8+, or CD8+CD57+ T cells (not recorded which) from PBMCs. The rearrangement joins TRBV10-3 to TRBJ1-1, with D perhaps TRBD1 (6 bases). The CDR3 DNA follows: TGTGCCATCACGGTTTCATCACAGGGAGAAGCTTTCTTT. Amino acids: CAITVSSQGEAFF.